The entry below describes one T cell receptor beta chain. Its specific antigen is unknown. Base qualities were left out, and no much larger clone turns up one base away. These data are taken from a study of blood T cell repertoires in COVID-19 (TCRdb year 2020). A note on the overall study: The collaborator samples originated in the United States, Italy and Spain and spanned the acute and convalescent phases of COVID-19. The material from the prospective study consisted of cDNA or gDNA derived from T cells, B-cell-depleted T cells, or PBMCs. Subjects who had been exposed to COVID-19, were actively infected with it, or had recovered from it provided the deeply sampled blood TCRbeta repertoires that made up the dataset. The repertoires were made available in a free public database intended to serve as a resource for research on the immune response to SARS-CoV-2. The samples were drawn from two sources: the first 160 participants of the ongoing ImmuneRACE study, and 950 to 1,500 subjects contributed by 6 global collaborators. The sample metadata nearly always contained a de-identified subject ID, COVID-19 status, age in years and sex. Where available, HLA class I and class II types were obtained from metadata supplied by the sample provider rather than from assay-based typing. Beyond this particular receptor, the publication reports: The amount of clinical and demographic metadata varied by source and participant and was provided uncurated.

Whole blood was collected in K2EDTA tubes by collaborating institutions according to the institutions' own protocols. For TCRbeta analysis, collaborators shipped samples in one of three forms: frozen whole blood, isolated PBMCs, or DNA extracted from either of those sample types. The immunoSEQ Assay, a bias-controlled multiplex PCR, was used to amplify TCRbeta CDR3 regions from genomic DNA. The authors processed their data as follows. Nucleated cell counts per sample were estimated from amplification of reference gene primers within the assay. To quantify the absolute abundance of each unique TCRbeta CDR3 rearrangement, sequence reads were collapsed and filtered. For each sample, productive Simpson clonality was calculated by taking the square root of Simpson's diversity index across productive rearrangements. The source is immuneACCESS, and TCRdb retained only in-frame sequences with V and J called. Part of the clones is not carried over; for the studies checked, unresolved V genes explain less than half of this, and the remainder is unexplained. D and trimming come from the DNA, and the V and J calls and clone size come from that table. In all, the sample holds 40,000 to 60,000 clones, and 84% of those were seen once. The ten top clones hold about 1.4% of the sample.

CDR1 LGHNA and CDR2 YSLEER are derived from the germline V gene. The V and J ends are trimmed by 2 bases and 0 bases, leaving 8 bases between them. The cysteine opens and the phenylalanine closes a CDR3 of 16 amino acids. Just CDR3 DNA is preserved here, 48 bases in frame from base 1. Sequences were obtained from peripheral blood. The sequence links TRBV4-3 to TRBJ1-6, with a weak D call of TRBD1 (5 bases match). This TCR derives from a man over 45 with acute or convalescent COVID-19. The sequenced DNA: TGCGCCAGCAGCCAACTAGACAGCTCCTATAATTCACCCCTCCACTTT. Its amino acids are CASSQLDSSYNSPLHF.